Here is one T cell receptor (beta chain) with its context. The entry originates in a study of blood T cell repertoires in COVID-19. Study-wide background: Sites in the United States, Italy and Spain provided acute and convalescent COVID-19 samples. The analysed material was cDNA or gDNA that came from T cells, B-cell-depleted T cells, or PBMCs.

Per the study methods: Counts of nucleated cells, estimated from reference gene primer amplification, were obtained. The table came from immunoSEQ multiplex PCR; TCRdb's copy has only in-frame clones and leaves some out. That table furnishes V, J and clone size, whereas the DNA furnished D and trimming. The profile covers some 80,000 clones, with 80% to 95% appearing a single time and 0.77% taken by the ten largest. The receptor was isolated from a woman aged 80 or older with acute or convalescent COVID-19. Sequenced material: peripheral blood.

The CDR3 DNA reads TGTGCCAGTAGTCCCAGGGGAAGCGGGAGGGGGAACACCGGGGAGCTGTTTTTT. It encodes CASSPRGSGRGNTGELFF. J is TRBJ2-2 and V is TRBV19; 10 nucleotides align to TRBD2. The germline gives CDR1 LNHDA, CDR2 SQIVND (reference sequence). The J segment lost 1 base and the V segment lost 5 bases, leaving 10 bases of the junction unmatched. This CDR3 contains 18 residues.